These 18 T cell receptor beta chains share one sample of origin, sequenced in a study of blood T cell repertoires in COVID-19. Profiled with immunoSEQ multiplex PCR; TCRdb holds only in-frame clones, not every one. This table has around 250,000 clones, around 84% appearing once. Sequenced material: peripheral blood. The receptors derive from a woman between 40 and 55 years old who had recovered from COVID-19.

This rearrangement joins TRBV24-1 to TRBJ1-2; D not resolved. Trimming pared 4 bases from V and 7 bases from J, leaving 15 bases between. Germline loops: CDR1 KGHDR, CDR2 SFDVKD. There are 14 residues in the CDR3. The CDR3, as DNA: TGTGCCACCAGTGACCCCACGAGGTCGGGTGGCTACACCTTC. This encodes CATSDPTRSGGYTF.

The chain is built from TRBV5-5 and TRBJ2-3, with 8 bases fitting TRBD1. This CDR3 is built from 15 residues. The germline CDR1 and CDR2 sequences are SGHKS and YYEKEE (reference sequence). V lost 1 base and J lost 3; bases outside the gene matches: 4. CDR3 bases: TGTGCCAGCAGCTTGCTGGGACAGGTAACAGATACGCAGTATTTT. Amino acids: CASSLLGQVTDTQYF. Together with reference TRBV5-5 and TRBJ2-3, the CDR3 gives the full variable domain: DAGVTQSPTHLIKTRGQQVTLRCSPISGHKSVSWYQQVLGQGPQFIFQYYEKEERGRGNFPDRFSARQFPNYSSELNVNALLLGDSALYLCASSLLGQVTDTQYFGPGTRLTVL.

The CDR3 is CASRKGQGTGELFF. Here the CDR3 DNA reads TGTGCCAGCAGGAAAGGACAGGGAACCGGGGAGCTGTTTTTT. The chain recombines TRBV27 with TRBJ2-2; 8 bases map to TRBD1. Germline V CDR1 and CDR2: MNHEY, SMNVEV (reference sequence). V lost 6 bases and J lost 5; bases outside the gene matches: 5. This CDR3 comprises 14 residues.

This chain uses TRBV5-5 with TRBJ2-7; maybe TRBD1 (6 bases). The germline V and J ends were trimmed by 0 bases and 0 bases, with 10 bases remaining between them. Germline loops: CDR1 SGHKS, CDR2 YYEKEE (reference sequence). The CDR3 loop spans 15 amino acids. The CDR3 region has the DNA TGTGCCAGCAGCTTGGCTGACAGGCCCTCCTACGAGCAGTACTTC. It yields the protein CASSLADRPSYEQYF. The full variable domain, its missing parts supplied by reference TRBV5-5 and TRBJ2-7, is DAGVTQSPTHLIKTRGQQVTLRCSPISGHKSVSWYQQVLGQGPQFIFQYYEKEERGRGNFPDRFSARQFPNYSSELNVNALLLGDSALYLCASSLADRPSYEQYFGPGTRLTVT.

The chain employs TRBV19 and TRBJ1-1; 9 bases are shared with TRBD1. Per germline, CDR1 LNHDA and CDR2 SQIVND (reference sequence). V shed 3 bases, J shed 0 bases, and the junction held 14 bases outside the gene matches. The length of the CDR3 is 19 residues. CDR3 nucleotides: TGTGCCAGTAGTATCCCTACTTACCGGACAGGGGTATTGAACACTGAAGCTTTCTTT. This gives the protein CASSIPTYRTGVLNTEAFF.

The rearrangement joins TRBV11-3 to TRBJ2-1; TRBD2 aligns across 8 bases. The germline CDR1 and CDR2 sequences are SGHNT and YENEEA. J lost 10 bases, V lost 4 bases, and 21 bases had no gene match. The CDR3 is made up of 18 amino acids. This CDR3 is CASSSLPGGTRQRKEQFF. In DNA form, the CDR3 reads TGTGCCAGCAGCTCCCTTCCGGGGGGGACTAGACAACGGAAGGAGCAGTTCTTC.

The chain links TRBV28 to TRBJ1-2, with D hard to call. Between the trimmed V and J ends, which lost 7 bases and 4 bases, there was a span of 7 bases. This CDR3 is 11 amino acids long. The V gene's germline CDR1 is MDHEN and CDR2 SYDVKM. CDR3 DNA: TGTGCCAGCATTACAGCCTATGGCTACACCTTC. Its translation is CASITAYGYTF.

This clone was observed a few times. The J gene is TRBJ1-2, the V gene TRBV28; possibly TRBD1 for D (5 bases). Germline-derived CDR1 and CDR2 are MDHEN and SYDVKM. The CDR3 consists of 14 residues. The V and J ends lost 3 bases and 7 bases respectively, with 15 bases between them. The CDR3 is CASSFVRGGVGYTF. The CDR3 nucleotides read TGTGCCAGCAGTTTCGTGAGGGGAGGGGTTGGCTACACCTTC.

The chain recombines TRBV11-2 with TRBJ1-1, with no clear D. CDR3 length: 14 residues. The germline CDR1 and CDR2 sequences are SGHAT and FQNNGV. Trimming shortened V by 0 bases and J by 4 bases, and 9 bases separated the two germline ends. The CDR3 protein is CASSLEAGSTEAFF. The CDR3 region has the DNA TGTGCCAGCAGCTTAGAGGCAGGAAGCACTGAAGCTTTCTTT.

The chain carries TRBV5-4 and TRBJ1-2, with D possibly TRBD1 on 6 matching bases. The germline CDR1 and CDR2 sequences are SGHNT and YYREEE (reference sequence). The V gene lost 2 bases and the J gene lost 0 bases, with 20 bases spanning the gap. This CDR3 contains 18 residues. The CDR3 here is CASSLEGRDIITNYGYTF. Written as DNA, the CDR3 is TGTGCCAGCAGCTTAGAGGGCAGGGACATAATTACTAACTATGGCTACACCTTC.

J is TRBJ1-5 and V is TRBV7-2, with D unresolved. The CDR3 consists of 12 residues. Between the trimmed V and J ends, which lost 5 bases and 5 bases, there was a span of 7 bases. Germline V gives CDR1 SGHTA, CDR2 FQGNSA. CDR3 DNA sequence: TGTGCCAGCAGCCAGGACTATCAGCCCCAGCATTTT. This codes for CASSQDYQPQHF.

Here the CDR3 reads CATRDRFLDEAFF. CDR3 coding DNA: TGTGCCACCAGGGACAGGTTCCTGGATGAAGCTTTCTTT. This chain connects TRBV6-5 to TRBJ1-1; 8 nucleotides agree with TRBD1. There are 13 residues in the CDR3. Looked up from germline, CDR1 is MNHEY and CDR2 is SVGAGI. Trimming at V came to 10 bases and at J to 7 bases, leaving 11 bases not matched to a gene.

The chain combines TRBV7-9 with TRBJ1-4; D not resolved. This CDR3 is built from 14 residues. V was pared by 5 bases and J by 5 bases, with 12 bases between. Germline V CDR1 and CDR2: SEHNR, FQNEAQ (reference sequence). CDR3: CASSARGENEKLFF. The CDR3 DNA reads as TGTGCCAGCAGCGCCCGCGGGGAGAATGAAAAACTGTTTTTT.

The rearrangement joins TRBV9 to TRBJ2-3; D may be TRBD1 (6 bases). CDR1 SGDLS and CDR2 YYNGEE come from the germline V gene. This CDR3 region has 15 residues. The V end was cut by 2 bases, the J end by 6 bases, with 16 bases between. CDR3 sequence: CASSVIDRSSDTQYF. DNA for the CDR3: TGTGCCAGCAGCGTCATTGACAGGTCTTCGGATACGCAGTATTTT.

This chain links TRBV4-1 with TRBJ1-5; no definite D call. V was shortened by 0 bases and J by 3 bases, with 6 bases between the two germline ends. CDR1 MGHRA and CDR2 YSYEKL come from the germline V gene. CDR3 length: 14 residues. This CDR3 is CASSQESLNQPQHF. As DNA, the CDR3 is TGCGCCAGCAGCCAAGAGTCCCTCAATCAGCCCCAGCATTTT.

V usage is TRBV2 and J usage is TRBJ2-1; 9 bases map to TRBD2. The CDR3 consists of 14 residues. Trimming removed 7 bases from V and 6 bases from J; junction bases left unmatched: 7. Germline assignment: CDR1 SNHLY and CDR2 FYNNEI. For the CDR3, the DNA is TGTGCCAGCATTCTGCGGGGGGGCAGCAATGAGCAGTTCTTC. The encoded protein is CASILRGGSNEQFF.

The J gene is TRBJ2-3, the V gene TRBV27; tentative D call: TRBD2 (7 bases). The germline V and J ends were trimmed by 4 bases and 6 bases, with 14 bases remaining between them. The length of the CDR3 is 14 residues. Germline V gene lookup returns CDR1 MNHEY and CDR2 SMNVEV (reference sequence). Here the CDR3 DNA reads TGTGCCAGCAGTTCGGGGGGCGGGATTGATACGCAGTATTTT. Encoded protein: CASSSGGGIDTQYF.

This sequence joins TRBV28 and TRBJ1-2; 9 bases line up with TRBD1. With V trimmed by 5 bases and J by 8 bases, 6 bases remained unmatched. CDR1 and CDR2 (germline): MDHEN, SYDVKM. The CDR3 is 13 amino acids. The DNA of the CDR3 is TGTGCCAGCAGTCTCGGACAGGGGAAGGGCTACACCTTC. Protein sequence: CASSLGQGKGYTF.